Listed below are T cell receptor beta chains from one sample, sequenced in a study of shared clonotypes between healthy human individuals. Repertoires were generated with immunoSEQ multiplex PCR, while TCRdb's copy carries only in-frame clones and drops some. Among some 1,900,000 clones listed, around 96% were seen once. Source material: naive CD8+ T cells sorted from blood. The source is a man aged 18 to 29 in good health. Each CDR3 is given with its conserved first and last residue. A D gene is named only where the DNA matches it firmly. Some rows have no size entry. The others give once, few or many, or a class for an expanded clone.

j_call d_call clone_size v_call cdr3_aa cdr3_nt
TRBJ2-7 NA NA TRBV19 CASAPAKGYEQYF TGTGCCAGTGCTCCTGCGAAGGGCTACGAGCAGTACTTC
TRBJ2-7 NA NA TRBV29-1 CSVVAQDPYEQYF TGCAGCGTTGTAGCACAGGATCCCTACGAGCAGTACTTC
TRBJ2-7 TRBD1 NA TRBV4-1 CASSRGTGNYEQYF TGCGCCAGCAGCCGAGGGACAGGGAACTACGAGCAGTACTTC
TRBJ1-1 NA NA TRBV4-1 CASSLSPHPMAEAFF TGCGCCAGCAGCCTATCGCCCCACCCGATGGCTGAAGCTTTCTTT
TRBJ1-5 TRBD1 NA TRBV2 CASGTGGVDYSNQPQHF TGTGCCAGCGGAACAGGGGGCGTCGATTATAGCAATCAGCCCCAGCATTTT
TRBJ1-3 NA NA TRBV4-1 CASSQGVSSGNTIYF TGCGCCAGCAGCCAGGGGGTCTCCTCTGGAAACACCATATATTTT
TRBJ1-2 TRBD1 NA TRBV15 CATAPGQGLGYTF TGTGCCACAGCACCGGGACAGGGGTTAGGCTACACCTTC
TRBJ1-3 NA NA TRBV5-1 CASSLAGSGENTIYF TGCGCCAGCAGCTTGGCCGGCTCTGGGGAAAACACCATATATTTT
TRBJ2-7 NA NA TRBV5-4 CASSFETYEQYF TGTGCCAGCAGCTTTGAAACCTACGAGCAGTACTTC
TRBJ2-7 TRBD2 NA TRBV13 CASSSLAGGAYEQYF TGTGCCAGCAGCTCCCTAGCGGGGGGGGCCTACGAGCAGTACTTC
TRBJ2-3 NA NA TRBV7-9 CASSPEFGTGVAF TGTGCCAGCAGCCCCGAGTTCGGTACGGGAGTCGCTTTT
TRBJ1-2 TRBD1 NA TRBV29-1 CSVPGTVGGYTF TGCAGCGTCCCCGGGACAGTTGGAGGCTACACCTTC
TRBJ2-5 TRBD1 NA TRBV2 CASSDQGVEETQYF TGTGCCAGCAGTGATCAGGGGGTGGAAGAGACCCAGTACTTC
TRBJ2-7 TRBD2 NA TRBV14 CASSHAGTSGIGGQGYEQYF TGTGCCAGCAGCCATGCCGGGACTAGCGGGATTGGCGGGCAAGGCTACGAGCAGTACTTC
TRBJ2-2 TRBD1 NA TRBV9 CASGKRGTVSGELFF TGTGCCAGCGGGAAAAGGGGGACAGTTAGCGGGGAGCTGTTTTTT
TRBJ2-7 NA NA TRBV28 CASSSRQFFYEQYF TGTGCCAGCAGTTCTCGACAGTTCTTCTACGAGCAGTACTTC
TRBJ1-3 NA once TRBV7-2 CASSWGPWVPGNTIYF TGTGCCAGCAGCTGGGGCCCCTGGGTCCCCGGAAACACCATATATTTT
TRBJ2-1 TRBD2 NA TRBV19 CASSIAGAYNEQFF TGTGCCAGTAGTATCGCGGGAGCCTACAATGAGCAGTTCTTC
TRBJ2-2 NA NA TRBV4-1 CASSQWTVNTGELFF TGCGCCAGCAGCCAGTGGACAGTTAACACCGGGGAGCTGTTTTTT
TRBJ2-7 TRBD2 NA TRBV6-1 CASSGGGYEQYF TGTGCCAGCAGCGGGGGGGGGTACGAGCAGTACTTC
TRBJ1-1 NA once TRBV7-9 CASSLGPRGGNTEAFF TGTGCCAGCAGCTTAGGGCCCCGGGGAGGGAACACTGAAGCTTTCTTT
TRBJ2-3 NA NA TRBV2 CASSDPPMGTDTQYF TGTGCCAGCAGTGATCCACCTATGGGCACAGATACGCAGTATTTT
TRBJ2-2 TRBD2 NA TRBV11-2 CASSQGAGGTGELFF TGTGCCAGCAGCCAGGGCGCGGGGGGTACCGGGGAGCTGTTTTTT
TRBJ2-7 TRBD1 NA TRBV5-1 CASSWGDRGTYEQYF TGCGCCAGCAGCTGGGGGGACAGGGGAACCTACGAGCAGTACTTC
TRBJ2-7 NA NA TRBV27 CASSLIPAGTYEQYF TGTGCCAGCAGTTTAATCCCGGCAGGGACTTACGAGCAGTACTTC
TRBJ2-7 TRBD1 once TRBV6-5 CASSPSQGVKYEQYF TGTGCCAGCAGTCCCTCTCAGGGGGTCAAGTACGAGCAGTACTTC
TRBJ2-7 TRBD2 NA TRBV13 CASRHSGLAAYEQYF TGTGCCAGCAGACACTCGGGACTAGCGGCCTACGAGCAGTACTTC
TRBJ2-3 TRBD2 NA TRBV5-1 CASSLERGGSYADTQYF TGCGCCAGCAGCTTGGAGAGGGGCGGGAGTTACGCAGATACGCAGTATTTT
TRBJ2-7 NA NA TRBV6-5 CASTPGLFYEQYF TGTGCCAGCACCCCGGGATTATTTTACGAGCAGTACTTC
TRBJ1-6 NA NA TRBV6-1 CASSDAGGRFSYNSPLHF TGTGCCAGCAGTGACGCCGGGGGGCGGTTCTCCTATAATTCACCCCTCCACTTT
TRBJ2-7 NA NA TRBV5-6 CASSGLAGIYEQYF TGTGCCAGCAGCGGCCTTGCGGGGATCTACGAGCAGTACTTC
TRBJ2-7 TRBD1 NA TRBV6-5 CASRTGTGFYEQYF TGTGCCAGCAGGACCGGGACAGGGTTTTACGAGCAGTACTTC
TRBJ1-2 TRBD1 NA TRBV6-5 CASSWSGTARDGYTF TGTGCCAGCAGTTGGTCCGGGACAGCGCGAGATGGCTACACCTTC
TRBJ1-5 NA NA TRBV5-8 CASSISNQPQHF TGTGCCAGCAGCATTAGCAATCAGCCCCAGCATTTT
TRBJ2-5 TRBD1 NA TRBV18 CASSLTAGTGWQETQYF TGTGCCAGCTCACTGACAGCCGGGACAGGGTGGCAAGAGACCCAGTACTTC
TRBJ2-1 NA NA TRBV28 CASSFRGVEGEQFF TGTGCCAGCAGTTTTAGGGGCGTCGAAGGTGAGCAGTTCTTC
TRBJ2-7 NA once TRBV11-2 CASSVQVYEQYF TGTGCCAGCAGCGTACAGGTGTACGAGCAGTACTTC
TRBJ2-7 TRBD1 NA TRBV13 CASSLGRTGGYEQYF TGTGCCAGCAGCTTAGGAAGGACAGGGGGCTACGAGCAGTACTTC
TRBJ1-2 NA once TRBV7-2 CASSSPRGTPNYGYTF TGTGCCAGCAGCTCCCCCCGCGGGACACCCAACTATGGCTACACCTTC
TRBJ1-5 TRBD1 NA TRBV5-8 CASSLEIQGVGLLRNQPQHF TGTGCCAGCAGCTTGGAGATTCAGGGGGTGGGTTTGTTACGCAATCAGCCCCAGCATTTT
TRBJ2-7 TRBD1 NA TRBV6-1 CASSEGTGWYEQYF TGTGCCAGCAGCGAAGGGACAGGGTGGTACGAGCAGTACTTC
TRBJ2-2 NA NA TRBV19 CASRPGTQGELFF TGTGCCAGTAGACCGGGGACCCAAGGGGAGCTGTTTTTT
TRBJ2-7 NA NA TRBV9 CASSVGGGPPGSEQYF TGTGCCAGCAGCGTAGGAGGAGGGCCGCCGGGGTCCGAGCAGTACTTC
TRBJ2-7 TRBD1 NA TRBV28 CASSPWDSSSYEQYF TGTGCCAGCAGCCCTTGGGACAGCTCCTCCTACGAGCAGTACTTC
TRBJ2-7 NA NA TRBV6-5 CASSYATAYEQYF TGTGCCAGCAGTTACGCAACAGCCTACGAGCAGTACTTC
TRBJ1-6 TRBD1 NA TRBV27 CASSSQGANSPLHF TGTGCCAGCAGTTCACAGGGGGCTAATTCACCCCTCCACTTT
TRBJ1-1 NA NA TRBV14 CASSQVADTEAFF TGTGCCAGCAGCCAAGTGGCGGACACTGAAGCTTTCTTT
TRBJ1-5 NA NA TRBV6-6 CASSYGPNSNQPQHF TGTGCCAGCAGTTACGGGCCTAATAGCAATCAGCCCCAGCATTTT
TRBJ2-7 NA NA TRBV5-6 CASSLEQGLRESPYEQYF TGTGCCAGCAGCTTGGAGCAGGGTCTACGGGAAAGCCCCTACGAGCAGTACTTC
TRBJ2-7 NA NA TRBV2 CASRDVSYEQYF TGTGCCAGCAGGGACGTCTCCTACGAGCAGTACTTC
TRBJ2-7 NA NA TRBV27 CASSFGGSYEQYF TGTGCCAGCAGTTTCGGAGGATCCTACGAGCAGTACTTC
TRBJ2-1 TRBD2 NA TRBV19 CASSIGEGYNEQFF TGTGCCAGTAGTATAGGGGAGGGGTACAATGAGCAGTTCTTC